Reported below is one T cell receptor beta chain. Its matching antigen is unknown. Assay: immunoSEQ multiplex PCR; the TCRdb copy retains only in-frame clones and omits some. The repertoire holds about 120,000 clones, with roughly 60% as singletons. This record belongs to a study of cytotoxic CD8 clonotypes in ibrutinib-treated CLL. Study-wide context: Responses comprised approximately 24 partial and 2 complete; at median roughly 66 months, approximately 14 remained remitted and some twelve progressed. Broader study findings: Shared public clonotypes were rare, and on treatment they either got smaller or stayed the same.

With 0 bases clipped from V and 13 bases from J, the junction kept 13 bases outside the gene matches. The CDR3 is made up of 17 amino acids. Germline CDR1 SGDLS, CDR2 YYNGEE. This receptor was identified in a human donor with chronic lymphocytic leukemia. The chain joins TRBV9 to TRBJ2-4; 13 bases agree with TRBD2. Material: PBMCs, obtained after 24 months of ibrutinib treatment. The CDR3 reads CASSVANGLAGDFKQYF. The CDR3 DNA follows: TGTGCCAGCAGCGTAGCCAATGGACTAGCGGGGGACTTTAAACAGTACTTC. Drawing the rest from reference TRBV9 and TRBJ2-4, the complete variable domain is DSGVTQTPKHLITATGQRVTLRCSPRSGDLSVYWYQQSLDQGLQFLIQYYNGEERAKGNILERFSAQQFPDLHSELNLSSLELGDSALYFCASSVANGLAGDFKQYFGAGTRLSVL.